Listed below are T cell receptor beta chains from one sample, sequenced in a study of identical twins. Using its own MiXCR run on the 5' RACE reads, TCRdb lists one record per CDR3 protein. Counted here are some 440,000 distinct CDR3 sequences, 20% to 30% occurring once; the ten biggest clones make up 2.9%. A further study also used this sample, focusing on T cells expressing NK-cell markers.

The sequencing input was CD4+ T cells sorted from blood. Receptors were obtained from a woman aged 18-30 years in good health. Both conserved end residues are part of each CDR3. Each record gives: D gene, V gene, J gene, clone size, CDR3 length, CDR3 DNA, CDR3 protein. D genes are given only for firm matches. Not all rows give a size; the values are once, few, many and, for expanded clones, a class.

TRBD2,TRBV20-1,TRBJ2-3,many,15,TGCAGTGCTAGACCCCTAGCGGAGAACACAGATACGCAGTATTTT,CSARPLAENTDTQYF
NA,TRBV7-9,TRBJ2-7,few,14,TGTGCCAGCAGCAAAGACAGTTACTCCTACGAGCAGTACTTC,CASSKDSYSYEQYF
TRBD1,TRBV7-9,TRBJ1-5,few,15,TGTGCCAGCAGCTTAGTCAAGACAGGGGATCAGCCCCAGCATTTT,CASSLVKTGDQPQHF
TRBD2,TRBV20-1,TRBJ2-1,NA,14,TGCGGCGCGAGCGGGGGGAGCTCCTACAATGAGCAGTTCTTC,CGASGGSSYNEQFF
TRBD1,TRBV29-1,TRBJ1-1,few,13,TGCATCGGAACCGGGACAGCGAACACTGAAGCTTTCTTT,CIGTGTANTEAFF
TRBD1,TRBV12-3/TRBV12-4,TRBJ1-3,many,15,TGTGCCAGCAACCGGGACAGGGGAGTTGGAAACACCATATATTTT,CASNRDRGVGNTIYF
TRBD2,TRBV15,TRBJ2-1,few,15,TGTGCCACCAGCAGAGAGGGACTAGCGCCGAATGAGCAGTTCTTC,CATSREGLAPNEQFF
TRBD2,TRBV6-1,TRBJ2-3,NA,15,TGTGCCAGCAGTGAAACCCTAGCGGGAGCCGATACGCAGTATTTT,CASSETLAGADTQYF
NA,TRBV20-1,TRBJ2-2,few,13,TGCAGTGCGCCGGGACTCGGCACCGGGGAGCTGTTTTTT,CSAPGLGTGELFF
NA,TRBV3-1,TRBJ1-1,NA,15,TGTGCCAGCAGCCAAGTCTTGACCGTGGGGACTGAAGCTTTCTTT,CASSQVLTVGTEAFF
TRBD1,TRBV20-1,TRBJ2-7,NA,17,TGCAGTGCTAGAGACCTAGCCCCGGGACAGGGGTTGGGGGAGCAGTACTTC,CSARDLAPGQGLGEQYF
NA,TRBV20-1,TRBJ1-2,few,12,TGCAGTGCTAGAGATCTAAGCTATGGCTACACCTTC,CSARDLSYGYTF
NA,TRBV29-1,TRBJ2-1,NA,10,TGCAGCGGGGGGACCAATGAGCAGTTCTTC,CSGGTNEQFF